Below are 3 T cell receptor beta chains sequenced from a single sample in a study of technical replicates of blood from a few donors. Profiled with immunoSEQ multiplex PCR; TCRdb holds only in-frame clones, not every one. The sample records approximately 65,000 clones, approximately 83% being singletons. Input material: PBMCs. The origin of the receptors is a human donor in good health. Some clones in this sample may be carry-over from other donors' samples.

CDR3 DNA sequence: TGTGCCAGCAGCTTAGGCGGTTCTCACGGGGAGCTGTTTTTT. Amino acid sequence: CASSLGGSHGELFF. The chain employs TRBV7-3 and TRBJ2-2, with D unclear. V was shortened by 2 bases and J by 7 bases, with 11 bases between the two germline ends. CDR3 length equals 14 residues. CDR1 SGHTA and CDR2 FQGTGA come from the germline V gene. Complete variable domain (other parts from reference TRBV7-3 and TRBJ2-2): GAGVSQTPSNKVTEKGKYVELRCDPISGHTALYWYRQSLGQGPEFLIYFQGTGAADDSGLPNDRFFAVRPEGSVSTLKIQRTERGDSAVYLCASSLGGSHGELFFGEGSRLTVL.

The gene calls are TRBV7-2 and TRBJ1-1; D is undetermined. CDR3 length: 13 amino acids. Deletions cut 5 bases from V and 1 base from J, with 8 bases between. Germline-derived CDR1 and CDR2 are SGHTA and FQGNSA. The CDR3: CASSLLRNTEAFF. CDR3 coding DNA: TGTGCCAGCAGCCTCCTGCGGAACACTGAAGCTTTCTTT. Variable domain in full (rest from reference TRBV7-2 and TRBJ1-1): GAGVSQSPSNKVTEKGKDVELRCDPISGHTALYWYRQSLGQGLEFLIYFQGNSAPDKSGLPSDRFSAERTGGSVSTLTIQRTQQEDSAVYLCASSLLRNTEAFFGQGTRLTVV.

This chain joins TRBV7-2 and TRBJ2-7; tentative D call: TRBD2 (6 bases). The germline V and J ends were trimmed by 0 bases and 1 base, with 13 bases remaining between them. Germline-derived CDR1 and CDR2 are SGHTA and FQGNSA. The CDR3 spans 16 residues. The CDR3 DNA reads as TGTGCCAGCAGCTTAGCCTTAGCGGTAGGGTCCTACGAGCAGTACTTC. It yields the protein CASSLALAVGSYEQYF.